The clone carrying this TCR beta chain was counted between two and nine times. The length of the CDR3 is 13 residues. V shed 3 bases and J 7 bases; nucleotides not matched to a gene: 2. Germline lookup yields CDR1 DFQATT and CDR2 SNEGSKA (reference sequence). Every donor was a healthy Caucasian. This entry belongs to a study of identical twins. TCRdb called the 5' RACE reads again in MiXCR, with one record for every CDR3 protein. The table has roughly 1,500,000 distinct CDR3 sequences, about 32% seen once; the top ten hold around 0.3%. This clonotype was obtained from a newborn girl in good health. This chain links TRBV20-1 with TRBJ2-2; the match to TRBD2 covers 10 bases. Sequences were obtained from cord blood. For the CDR3, the DNA is TGCAGTGCTAGTCTAGCGGGAGACGGGGAGCTGTTTTTT. It encodes CSASLAGDGELFF.